The entry below describes one TCR beta chain. As yet, its antigen is unknown. This specimen belongs to a study of regulatory T cells in long-lasting Graves disease. Building of the TCR beta libraries involved iRepertoire HTBI primers and Arm-PCR of CDR3 regions. Original analysis: Sequenced samples collectively carried roughly 60 TRBV and 15 or so TRBJ segments. TCRdb re-called the multiplex PCR reads with MiXCR, one entry per CDR3 protein. The authors' filters were not applied to this entry. The profile shows fewer than 400,000 distinct CDR3 sequences, over 15% of them singletons. The sample's time point: newly diagnosed GD, antithyroid drugs for less than 3 months. PBMCs were the source of the RNA used for TCR sequencing. The germline V and J ends were trimmed by 7 bases and 6 bases, with 16 bases remaining between them. This CDR3 is built from 13 residues. Germline CDR1 MDHEN, CDR2 SYDVKM. Study-wide results and limits: Patients with persistent disease showed a bias toward TRBV28, TRBJ1-2 and TRBJ2-5. Owing to a sample size that was small, accuracy may have been reduced. Shared public clonotypes totalled 2,741 in persistent patients, compared with around 880 in new patients.

This TCR was sampled from a female donor with Graves disease. The chain combines TRBV28 with TRBJ2-7; D not certain. Sequences were derived from peripheral blood mononuclear cells (PBMCs), sampled at new diagnosis, from a patient treated with antithyroid drugs. DNA for the CDR3: TGTGCCAGCACCAGGTCCCTCGAAGGCGAGCAGTACTTC. This sequence encodes CASTRSLEGEQYF. Combining the CDR3 with reference TRBV28 and TRBJ2-7 gives the whole variable domain DVKVTQSSRYLVKRTGEKVFLECVQDMDHENMFWYRQDPGLGLRLIYFSYDVKMKEKGDIPEGYSVSREKKERFSLILESASTNQTSMYLCASTRSLEGEQYFGPGTRLTVT.